This TCR beta chain was retrieved from a study of CD8 T cells in Susac syndrome. Study-wide results and caveats: It was in TEMRA cells and active patients that Susac CD8+ clonal expansion peaked.

In this sample, this clonotype turned up once. The antigen remains unidentified. RNA amounts of about 0.5 to 1 ug underwent reverse transcription with random hexamers. Amplification of TCR beta CDR3 by immunoSEQ multiplex PCR spanned 54 Vbeta and 13 Jbeta. TCRdb fed the immunoSEQ multiplex PCR reads into MiXCR, producing one record per CDR3 protein. The sample shows about 140,000 distinct CDR3 sequences, more than 85% of them seen only once. The CD8+ and CD4+ T cells were isolated magnetically using a negative isolation approach, whereas the TEMRA cells were enriched by FACS. The sequence came from a human donor with Susac syndrome. Sequencing used CD8+ T cells from PBMCs.

The chain's CDR3 is CASAPDGPSYEQYF. The DNA of the CDR3 is TGTGCCAGCGCCCCTGACGGGCCTTCCTACGAGCAGTACTTC. The J gene is TRBJ2-7, the V gene TRBV3-1; D gene unclear. The germline V and J ends were trimmed by 8 bases and 1 base, with 15 bases remaining between them. There are 14 residues in the CDR3. Germline-derived CDR1 and CDR2 are LGHDT and YNNKEL (reference sequence).